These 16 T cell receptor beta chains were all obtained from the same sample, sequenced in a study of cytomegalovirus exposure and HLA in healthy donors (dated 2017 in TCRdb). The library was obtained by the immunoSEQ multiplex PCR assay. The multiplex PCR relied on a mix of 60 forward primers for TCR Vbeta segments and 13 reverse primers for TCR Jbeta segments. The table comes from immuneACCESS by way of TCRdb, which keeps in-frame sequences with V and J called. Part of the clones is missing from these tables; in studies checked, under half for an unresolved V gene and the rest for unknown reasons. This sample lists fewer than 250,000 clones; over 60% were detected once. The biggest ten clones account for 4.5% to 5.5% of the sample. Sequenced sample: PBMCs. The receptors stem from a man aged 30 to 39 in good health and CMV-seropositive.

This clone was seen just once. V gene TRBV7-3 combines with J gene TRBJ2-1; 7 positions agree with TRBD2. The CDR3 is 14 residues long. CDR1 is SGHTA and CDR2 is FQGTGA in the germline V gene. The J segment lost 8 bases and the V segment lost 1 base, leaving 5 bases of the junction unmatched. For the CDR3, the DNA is TGTGCCAGCAGCTTAATGGGCGCGGGGGATGAGCAGTTCTTC. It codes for CASSLMGAGDEQFF.

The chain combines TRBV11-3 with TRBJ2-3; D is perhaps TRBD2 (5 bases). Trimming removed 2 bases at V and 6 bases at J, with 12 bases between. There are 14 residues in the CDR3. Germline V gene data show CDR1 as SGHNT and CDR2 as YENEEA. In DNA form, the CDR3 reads TGTGCCAGCAGCTTATTTCGCGGGCAGGATACGCAGTATTTT. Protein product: CASSLFRGQDTQYF.

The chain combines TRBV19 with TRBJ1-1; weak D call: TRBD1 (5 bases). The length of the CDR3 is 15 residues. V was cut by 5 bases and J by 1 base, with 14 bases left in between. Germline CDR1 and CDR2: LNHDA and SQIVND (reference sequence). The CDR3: CASSPQQAQNTEAFF. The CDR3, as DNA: TGTGCCAGTAGTCCCCAACAGGCCCAGAACACTGAAGCTTTCTTT.

The CDR3: CARSTRRGGYF. CDR3 DNA: TGTGCCAGAAGCACCCGGCGGGGTGGGTACTTC. The chain carries TRBV7-9 and TRBJ2-7; D possibly corresponds to TRBD2 (6 bases). CDR3 length: 11 residues. Germline CDR1 reads SEHNR; CDR2 reads FQNEAQ (reference sequence). Trimming removed 9 bases from V and 12 bases from J, with 18 bases in between.

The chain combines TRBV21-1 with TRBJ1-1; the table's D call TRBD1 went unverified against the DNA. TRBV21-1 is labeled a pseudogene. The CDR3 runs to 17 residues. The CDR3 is CASSDRDRGLGRTEAFF. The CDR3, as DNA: TGTGCCAGCAGCGACCGGGACAGGGGGCTAGGCAGGACTGAAGCTTTCTTT.

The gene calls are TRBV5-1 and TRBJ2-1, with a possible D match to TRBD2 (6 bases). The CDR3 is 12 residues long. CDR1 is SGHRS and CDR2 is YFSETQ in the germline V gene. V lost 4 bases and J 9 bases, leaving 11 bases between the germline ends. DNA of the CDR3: TGCGCCAGCAGCCTGATGGGAGGTGAGCAGTTCTTC. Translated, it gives CASSLMGGEQFF.

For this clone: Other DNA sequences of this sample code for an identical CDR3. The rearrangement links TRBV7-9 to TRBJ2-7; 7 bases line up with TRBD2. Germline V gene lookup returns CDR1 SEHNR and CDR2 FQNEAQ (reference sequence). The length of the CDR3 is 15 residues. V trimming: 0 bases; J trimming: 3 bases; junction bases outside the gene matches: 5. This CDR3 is CASSLAGGADYEQYF. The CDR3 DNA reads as TGTGCCAGCAGCTTAGCGGGAGGGGCGGACTACGAGCAGTACTTC.

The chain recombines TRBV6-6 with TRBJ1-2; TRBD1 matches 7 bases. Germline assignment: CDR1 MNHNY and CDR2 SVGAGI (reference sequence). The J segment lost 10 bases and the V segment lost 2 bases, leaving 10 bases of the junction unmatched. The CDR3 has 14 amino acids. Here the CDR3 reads CASSYAWTGQDYTF. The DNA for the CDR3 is TGTGCCAGCAGTTACGCGTGGACAGGTCAGGACTACACCTTC.

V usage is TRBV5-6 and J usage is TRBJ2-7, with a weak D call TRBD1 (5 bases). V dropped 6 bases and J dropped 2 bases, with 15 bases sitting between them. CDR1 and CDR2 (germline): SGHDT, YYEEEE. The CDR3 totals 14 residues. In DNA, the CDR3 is TGTGCCAGCAAGGGGTTTTGGGGTCCCTACGAGCAGTACTTC. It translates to CASKGFWGPYEQYF.

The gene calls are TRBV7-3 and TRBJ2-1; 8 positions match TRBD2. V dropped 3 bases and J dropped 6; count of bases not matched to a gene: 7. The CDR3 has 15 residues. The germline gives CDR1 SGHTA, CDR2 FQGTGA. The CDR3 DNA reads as TGTGCCAGCAGCTTTGGTCGGGGGGGCTTCAATGAGCAGTTCTTC. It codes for CASSFGRGGFNEQFF.

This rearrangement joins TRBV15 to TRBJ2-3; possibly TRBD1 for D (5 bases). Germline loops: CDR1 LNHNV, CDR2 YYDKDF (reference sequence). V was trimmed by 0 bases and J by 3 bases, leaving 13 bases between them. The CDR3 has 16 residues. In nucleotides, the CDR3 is TGTGCCACCAGCAGAGATTGGGGCAGAGCTACAGATACGCAGTATTTT. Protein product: CATSRDWGRATDTQYF. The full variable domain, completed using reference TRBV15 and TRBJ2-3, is DAMVIQNPRYQVTQFGKPVTLSCSQTLNHNVMYWYQQKSSQAPKLLFHYYDKDFNNEADTPDNFQSRRPNTSFCFLDIRSPGLGDTAMYLCATSRDWGRATDTQYFGPGTRLTVL.

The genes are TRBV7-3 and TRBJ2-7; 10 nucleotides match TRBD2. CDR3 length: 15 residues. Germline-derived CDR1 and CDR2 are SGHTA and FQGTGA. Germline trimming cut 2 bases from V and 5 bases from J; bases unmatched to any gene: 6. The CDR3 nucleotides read TGTGCCAGCAGCTTACGGCTAGCGGGAGCCGACGAGCAGTACTTC. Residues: CASSLRLAGADEQYF. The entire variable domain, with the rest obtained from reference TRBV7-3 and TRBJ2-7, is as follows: GAGVSQTPSNKVTEKGKYVELRCDPISGHTALYWYRQSLGQGPEFLIYFQGTGAADDSGLPNDRFFAVRPEGSVSTLKIQRTERGDSAVYLCASSLRLAGADEQYFGPGTRLTVT.

For the CDR3, the DNA is TGTGCCAGCAGCTTACGGGGGGGCCCCACAGATACGCAGTATTTT. Translation: CASSLRGGPTDTQYF. The gene calls are TRBV7-2 and TRBJ2-3, with 8 nucleotides matching TRBD2. Germline V CDR1 and CDR2: SGHTA, FQGNSA. V shed 2 bases, J shed 2 bases, and the junction held 3 bases outside the gene matches. The CDR3 is 15 residues long.

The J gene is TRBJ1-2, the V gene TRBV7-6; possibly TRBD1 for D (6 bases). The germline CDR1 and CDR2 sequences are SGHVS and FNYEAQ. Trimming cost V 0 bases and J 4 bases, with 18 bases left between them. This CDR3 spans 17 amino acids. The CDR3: CASSLALRGQRVYGYTF. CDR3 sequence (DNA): TGTGCCAGCAGCTTAGCGCTCAGAGGACAGAGAGTCTATGGCTACACCTTC.

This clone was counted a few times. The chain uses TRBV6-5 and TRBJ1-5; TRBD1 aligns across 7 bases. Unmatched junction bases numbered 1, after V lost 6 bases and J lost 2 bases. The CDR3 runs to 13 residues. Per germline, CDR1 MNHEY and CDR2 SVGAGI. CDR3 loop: CASSGTGNQPQHF. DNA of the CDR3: TGTGCCAGCAGCGGGACAGGCAATCAGCCCCAGCATTTT.

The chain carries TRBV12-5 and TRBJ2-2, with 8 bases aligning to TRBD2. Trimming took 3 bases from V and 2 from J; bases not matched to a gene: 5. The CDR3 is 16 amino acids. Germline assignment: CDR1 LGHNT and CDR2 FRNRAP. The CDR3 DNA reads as TGTGCTAGTGGTTTCCATACTAGCGGTAACACCGGGGAGCTGTTTTTT. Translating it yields CASGFHTSGNTGELFF.